One and the same sample provided the 2 T cell receptor beta chains below, sequenced in a study of T cell responses to AZD1222 COVID-19 vaccine. Assay used: immunoSEQ multiplex PCR; TCRdb lists only in-frame clones, some missing. The table shows approximately 140,000 clones, with about 90% occurring only once. The specimen comprised peripheral blood, sampled 28 days after the second AZD1222 dose. The receptors were sampled from an adult who received the AZD1222 COVID-19 vaccine.

The chain couples TRBV24-1 to TRBJ2-3; TRBD2 might be the D (7 bases). Trimming shortened V by 9 bases and J by 6 bases, and 21 bases separated the two germline ends. The CDR3 length is 15 residues. CDR1 is KGHDR, CDR2 SFDVKD, per germline. The CDR3 sequence: CATASRAGAEDTQYF. Here the CDR3 DNA reads TGTGCCACCGCCTCCCGGGCGGGGGCTGAGGATACGCAGTATTTT.

This clone occurred a few times. The chain links TRBV27 to TRBJ2-1, with TRBD2 as a possible D gene (5 bases). Per germline, CDR1 MNHEY and CDR2 SMNVEV (reference sequence). This CDR3 is 13 amino acids long. V was shortened by 2 bases and J by 4 bases, with 6 bases between the two germline ends. The CDR3 bases are TGTGCCAGCAGTTTACCGGGATACAATGAGCAGTTCTTC. It codes for CASSLPGYNEQFF.